This entry is about one T cell receptor (beta chain). The germline gives CDR1 SGDLS, CDR2 YYNGEE. The CDR3 extends over 14 amino acids. Trimming left V 0 bases short and J 2 bases short, with 8 bases between. This record comes from a study of blood T cell repertoires in COVID-19. In the study overall: Donors in the United States, Italy and Spain gave samples during acute or convalescent COVID-19. The cDNA or gDNA used as material had been derived from T cells, B-cell-depleted T cells, or PBMCs.

Per the authors' pipeline: Amplification from reference gene primers served as the basis for estimated nucleated cell counts. Assay used: immunoSEQ multiplex PCR; TCRdb lists only in-frame clones, some missing. V and J calls and clone size come straight from that table; D and trimming were deduced from the DNA. The profile covers 60,000 to 80,000 clones, with about 90% appearing a single time and over 4% taken by the ten largest. The genes are TRBV9 and TRBJ2-5, with D perhaps matching TRBD1 (6 bases). The sample comprised peripheral blood. The origin of this receptor is a human donor in a cohort sampled during active COVID-19. The CDR3 loop reads CASSVARGQETQYF. The CDR3 bases are TGTGCCAGCAGCGTAGCTAGGGGGCAAGAGACCCAGTACTTC.